This T cell receptor (beta chain) came from a study of T cells after yellow fever vaccination. Study-wide background: Each low-cell-number fraction was prepared by means of SMART-Seq v4 Ultra Low Input.

General study results and limits: The CD4 and CD8 compartments had a small share of their clonotypes in common.

TCRdb itself ran the 5' RACE reads through MiXCR, one entry per CDR3 protein. The sample gives hundreds of thousands of distinct CDR3 sequences, roughly a sixth of which show up once; roughly a sixth is in the top ten. Germline lookup yields CDR1 MNHNS and CDR2 SASEGT. The CDR3 runs 16 residues. V was cut by 1 base and J by 2 bases, with 12 bases left in between. Only a few counts were recorded for this clonotype. The antigen is unknown. The sequencing here drew on PBMCs, taken before the yellow fever booster vaccination. V is TRBV6-1 and J is TRBJ2-1, with D perhaps being TRBD1 or TRBD2 (5 bases each). The receptor comes from a man aged 18 to 30 who received the YFV17D yellow fever vaccine. For the CDR3, the DNA is TGTGCCAGCAGTGAAGTTGAGGGGCCTGCCTACAATGAGCAGTTCTTC. Amino acid sequence: CASSEVEGPAYNEQFF.